This TCR beta chain was identified during a study of T cells in Graves' hyperthyroidism and ophthalmopathy. This clonotype was seen ten or more times. The target antigen is unknown. Study-level results: Stable hyperthyroidism and ophthalmopathy were separated using 13 V-J signatures. Model-based prediction identified ophthalmopathy a median about 6 months prior to its onset.

The CDR3 extends over 21 amino acids. Germline-derived CDR1 and CDR2 are LGHDT and YNNKEL (reference sequence). V dropped 0 bases and J dropped 0; count of bases not matched to a gene: 16. Exclusion criteria comprised uncontrolled infection, other autoimmune disease, pregnancy or lactation. RNA transcripts gave rise to amplified TCR beta CDR3 regions. First-round RT-PCR of the TCR CDR3 relied on the HTBI primer set. TCRdb fed the multiplex PCR reads into MiXCR, producing one record per CDR3 protein. The repertoire holds about 180,000 distinct CDR3 sequences, 15% to 20% seen once, with about 31% in the top ten.

This sequence originates from a woman in her 50s with Graves' hyperthyroidism. The rearrangement links TRBV3-1 to TRBJ2-2, with 7 bases aligning to TRBD1. Specimen: blood. This chain's CDR3 is CASSQELIIGTVHTNTGELFF. The CDR3 nucleotides read TGTGCCAGCAGCCAAGAATTAATTATTGGGACAGTCCATACGAACACCGGGGAGCTGTTTTTT.